Included here is one T cell receptor (beta chain) sequence, with context. What it binds is not known. CDR3 size: 14 residues. Germline V gene lookup returns CDR1 SGHTA and CDR2 FQGNSA. V lost 2 bases to trimming and J lost 1 base, with 8 bases between them. CD4+ T cells that had been cultured provided DNA sequenced with the Oncomine TCR Beta short-read assay. Genomic DNA was extracted from cultured CD4+ T cells. One entry per CDR3 protein, called by TCRdb with MiXCR from the PCR reads. The table has tens of thousands of distinct CDR3 sequences, 50% seen once. The source of the sample is a study of vaccination and CD4 T cells after COVID-19. Study-wide results and limits: Although the median of SARS-CoV-2-reactive clonotypes rose from about 20 to 38, the change was not significant.

The treatment: roughly 10-day PBMC culture with coronavirus spike peptide pools or control peptides (ViraFEST assay). ViraFEST used peptide pools to expand antigen-specific T cells, then sequenced TCRs. The TCR was taken from a human donor who received a COVID-19 vaccine. Source: CD4+ T cells from blood, cultured in vitro, taken before SARS-CoV-2 vaccination. The rearrangement joins TRBV7-2 to TRBJ2-5; maybe TRBD2 (5 bases). CDR3 DNA: TGTGCCAGCAGCTTAAGACTACGCCAAGAGACCCAGTACTTC. This gives the protein CASSLRLRQETQYF. The full variable domain, with the rest looked up from reference TRBV7-2 and TRBJ2-5, is GAGVSQSPSNKVTEKGKDVELRCDPISGHTALYWYRQSLGQGLEFLIYFQGNSAPDKSGLPSDRFSAERTGGSVSTLTIQRTQQEDSAVYLCASSLRLRQETQYFGPGTRLLVL.